These 23 T cell receptor beta chains were all obtained from the same sample, sequenced in a study of blood T cells in healthy people across ages (dated by TCRdb to the mid-2010s). Library preparation was by 5' RACE. Sequencer: Illumina HiSeq 2500. A second 7 to 11 cycle PCR used a sample-barcoded 5' primer and a J-beta primer mix. TCRdb ran its own pipeline on the public reads, namely fastp trimming at Q25 and MiXCR clone calling, and kept in-frame beta chains. Each CDR3 protein appears once, grouped with its most common genes and DNA. The table for this sample lists more than 700,000 distinct CDR3 sequences; about 55% of them were counted only once. The top ten constitute about 42% of the sample. Sequencing used blood. The receptors come from an elderly man in good health.

This chain links TRBV7-3 with TRBJ2-4; 13 positions agree with TRBD2. The germline gives CDR1 SGHTA, CDR2 FQGTGA. This CDR3 spans 22 amino acids. The V and J ends lost 0 bases and 8 bases, in that order; junction bases with no gene match: 22. The CDR3 reads CASSLTRGEKTSGRRFADIQYF. The DNA for the CDR3 is TGTGCCAGCAGCTTAACTCGGGGGGAGAAGACTAGCGGGAGGAGGTTTGCGGACATTCAGTACTTC.

As for this clonotype: This clone may be a read error of a much larger clone one base away. The chain recombines TRBV21-1 with TRBJ2-7; the table's D call TRBD2 went unverified against the DNA. TRBV21-1 is flagged as a pseudogene. The CDR3 has 16 amino acids. CDR3 nucleotide sequence: TGTGCCAGCAGCTTTCGGACTAGCGGGAGCTCCTACGAGCAGTACTTC. Amino acids: CASSFRTSGSSYEQYF.

The chain recombines TRBV20-1 with TRBJ1-5; 8 bases match TRBD1. Germline CDR1 is DFQATT and CDR2 is SNEGSKA (reference sequence). Trimming at V came to 2 bases and at J to 7 bases, leaving 4 bases not matched to a gene. The CDR3 has 13 residues. CDR3 DNA sequence: TGCAGTGCTAGAAGACAGGGGTCGCAGCCCCAGCATTTT. Protein sequence: CSARRQGSQPQHF.

This clonotype turned up a few times. The chain links TRBV6-5 to TRBJ2-4, with 7 positions matching TRBD2. Trimming at V came to 4 bases and at J to 13 bases, leaving 10 bases not matched to a gene. From germline, CDR1 is MNHEY and CDR2 SVGAGI. The CDR3 runs 13 residues. CDR3 coding DNA: TGTGCCAGCAGTTTCACCCCGGGGGGTGAGCAGTACTTC. Its translation is CASSFTPGGEQYF.

This CDR3 is CSARDSLMNTEAFF. The CDR3 DNA sequence: TGCAGTGCTCGGGACAGCCTTATGAACACTGAAGCTTTCTTT. The chain recombines TRBV20-1 with TRBJ1-1; 7 bases match TRBD1. Trimming cost V 5 bases and J 0 bases; bases outside gene matches: 6. This CDR3 comprises 14 residues. Germline V gene data show CDR1 as DFQATT and CDR2 as SNEGSKA (reference sequence).

The V and J genes are TRBV3-1 and TRBJ2-4; 10 bases agree with TRBD2. The J call is uncertain, as TRBJ2-7 better fits the DNA end. This CDR3 contains 14 residues. In germline, CDR1 is LGHDT, CDR2 YNNKEL (reference sequence). The DNA of the CDR3 is TGTGCCAGCACCCAGCGGGAGGGCCTCGGCGAGCAGTACTTC. This sequence encodes CASTQREGLGEQYF.

The V and J genes are TRBV18 and TRBJ2-4; 7 bases fit TRBD1. This CDR3 contains 14 residues. The junction had 15 bases not matched to a gene; V was cut back by 6 bases and J by 13 bases. CDR1 is KGHSH and CDR2 is LQKENI in the germline V gene. This CDR3 reads CASSPRQGLGEQYF. DNA for the CDR3: TGTGCCAGCTCGCCGCGACAGGGCCTTGGGGAGCAGTACTTC.

The V gene is TRBV12-3 or TRBV12-4, the J gene TRBJ2-7, with D perhaps given as TRBD1 or TRBD2 (5 bases each). The DNA end is more similar to TRBJ2-5, so the J call may be wrong. The CDR3 has 15 amino acids. DNA of the CDR3: TGTGCCAGCAGTTTTGGGGCGTCCAGAGGGGAGACCCAGTACTTC. Its protein product is CASSFGASRGETQYF.

V usage is TRBV3-1 and J usage is TRBJ2-3; D is tentatively TRBD1 or TRBD2 (5 bases each). The CDR3 runs to 15 residues. V was trimmed by 3 bases and J by 14 bases, leaving 24 bases between them. CDR1 LGHDT and CDR2 YNNKEL come from the germline V gene (reference sequence). CDR3 nucleotide sequence: TGTGCCAGCAGCCACGAGGGGCTAGCCCACAGATACGCGTATTTT. It codes for CASSHEGLAHRYAYF.

The DNA of the CDR3 is TGTGCCAGCATGGGGACAGGGATGGGCTACGAGCAGTACTTC. Its translation is CASMGTGMGYEQYF. This chain uses TRBV27 with TRBJ2-5; 9 bases are a match to TRBD1. The J call is doubtful: the DNA matches TRBJ2-7 better. CDR1 is MNHEY, CDR2 SMNVEV, per germline (reference sequence). The CDR3 loop spans 14 amino acids.

The chain has TRBV10-3 and TRBJ2-4, with D perhaps matching TRBD1 (6 bases). The CDR3 spans 17 residues. Germline lookup yields CDR1 ENHRY and CDR2 SYGVKD. The V gene lost 4 bases and the J gene lost 1 base, with 17 bases spanning the gap. This CDR3 is CAISASGQGTAKNIQYF. Here the CDR3 DNA reads TGTGCCATCAGTGCCTCGGGGCAGGGGACGGCCAAAAACATTCAGTACTTC.

This clonotype came up once. The chain recombines TRBV15 with TRBJ2-3; 13 nucleotides match TRBD2. V dropped 8 bases and J dropped 4; count of bases not matched to a gene: 3. This CDR3 has 14 residues. CDR1 is LNHNV, CDR2 YYDKDF, per germline (reference sequence). The CDR3 loop is CATQLAGGPDTQYF. The CDR3 DNA sequence: TGTGCCACCCAACTAGCGGGAGGGCCAGATACGCAGTATTTT.

V is TRBV7-2 and J is TRBJ2-5, with 12 positions matching TRBD2. The CDR3 has 15 amino acids. CDR1 and CDR2 (germline): SGHTA, FQGNSA. V lost 11 bases to trimming and J lost 11 bases; unmatched junction nucleotides: 18. CDR3 nucleotides: TGTGCCTCGTGGGAGGTGGGTAGACTAGCGGGAGAGCAGTACTTC. Amino acid sequence: CASWEVGRLAGEQYF.

This clonotype was detected a few times. V and J are TRBV6-5 and TRBJ1-2; the D is unclear. This CDR3 has 17 residues. V was pared by 0 bases and J by 5 bases, with 19 bases between. The germline V gene has CDR1 MNHEY and CDR2 SVGAGI. DNA of the CDR3: TGTGCCAGCAGTTACTCGAGTGGTGGCAGCGGGAGTTATGGCTACACCTTC. It yields the protein CASSYSSGGSGSYGYTF.

The chain employs TRBV14 and TRBJ2-5; TRBD1 matches 7 bases. The CDR3 is 16 residues long. Germline assignment: CDR1 SGHDN and CDR2 FVKESK. Trimming removed 1 base from V and 5 bases from J; junction bases left unmatched: 10. The CDR3 DNA sequence: TGTGCCAGCAGCCAAGGAAGGGGGACAGAATACGAGACCCAGTACTTC. Translated: CASSQGRGTEYETQYF.

The chain uses TRBV13 and TRBJ2-5; 12 nucleotides line up with TRBD2. Per germline, CDR1 PRHDT and CDR2 FYEKMQ (reference sequence). This CDR3 contains 16 residues. V lost 0 bases, J lost 11 bases, and 10 bases stayed unmatched. The CDR3 DNA reads as TGTGCCAGCAGCTTAGGCCACGGGACTAGCGGGCTAGTGCAGTACTTC. Its translation is CASSLGHGTSGLVQYF. Together with reference TRBV13 and TRBJ2-5, the CDR3 gives the full variable domain: AAGVIQSPRHLIKEKRETATLKCYPIPRHDTVYWYQQGPGQDPQFLISFYEKMQSDKGSIPDRFSAQQFSDYHSELNMSSLELGDSALYFCASSLGHGTSGLVQYFGPGTRLLVL.

This clonotype was counted between two and nine times. The CDR3 bases are TGTGCCAGCAGCCAAGATCGGGAGGAATTCTCTGGGGCCAACGTCCTGACTTTC. Amino acids: CASSQDREEFSGANVLTF. This chain uses TRBV3-1 with TRBJ2-6; TRBD2 agrees at 7 bases. CDR1 LGHDT and CDR2 YNNKEL come from the germline V gene (reference sequence). The ends lost 0 bases at V and 0 bases at J; junction bases unmatched: 5. The CDR3 is made up of 18 amino acids. The full variable domain, rest sourced from reference TRBV3-1 and TRBJ2-6, is DTAVSQTPKYLVTQMGNDKSIKCEQNLGHDTMYWYKQDSKKFLKIMFSYNNKELIINETVPNRFSPKSPDKAHLNLHINSLELGDSAVYFCASSQDREEFSGANVLTFGAGSRLTVL.

V and J are TRBV20-1 and TRBJ2-3, with D possibly matching TRBD1 (5 bases). V lost 5 bases and J 6 bases, leaving 12 bases between the germline ends. The CDR3 spans 12 residues. CDR1 and CDR2 (germline): DFQATT, SNEGSKA (reference sequence). CDR3 region: CSAAIGADTQYF. DNA for the CDR3: TGCAGTGCTGCTATTGGGGCGGATACGCAGTATTTT.

J is TRBJ1-1 and V is TRBV18; 8 bases line up with TRBD1. CDR3 length equals 16 residues. Germline-derived CDR1 and CDR2 are KGHSH and LQKENI. Trimming at V came to 4 bases and at J to 1 base, leaving 8 bases not matched to a gene. In DNA form, the CDR3 reads TGTGCCAGCTCACTGCAGGGGGCGGGTTCGAACACTGAAGCTTTCTTT. This encodes CASSLQGAGSNTEAFF. Using reference TRBV18 and TRBJ1-1 for the parts outside the CDR3, the full variable domain is NAGVMQNPRHLVRRRGQEARLRCSPMKGHSHVYWYRQLPEEGLKFMVYLQKENIIDESGMPKERFSAEFPKEGPSILRIQQVVRGDSAAYFCASSLQGAGSNTEAFFGQGTRLTVV.

This clonotype was seen more than once but under ten times. The chain is built from TRBV6-6 and TRBJ1-6; D gene unclear. Trimming took 4 bases from V and 7 from J, leaving 11 bases between them. Germline lookup yields CDR1 MNHNY and CDR2 SVGAGI (reference sequence). The length of the CDR3 is 14 residues. The CDR3 reads CASSFLLGNSPLHF. The CDR3 nucleotides are TGTGCCAGCAGTTTCCTATTGGGGAATTCACCCCTCCACTTT.

This chain connects TRBV5-8 to TRBJ2-6, with 8 bases fitting TRBD1. With V trimmed by 3 bases and J by 0 bases, 5 bases remained unmatched. Germline CDR1 reads SGHTS; CDR2 reads YDEGEE. CDR3 length equals 17 residues. CDR3 DNA sequence: TGTGCCAGCAGCTGGGACAGGAGGGGCTCTGGGGCCAACGTCCTGACTTTC. This encodes CASSWDRRGSGANVLTF.

The rearrangement joins TRBV7-9 to TRBJ2-4; D not certain. The J call may not be correct, given that the DNA end is closer to TRBJ2-7. Germline V gene sequence: CDR1 SEHNR, CDR2 FQNEAQ (reference sequence). The CDR3 is 14 amino acids. The CDR3 loop reads CASSLDSSGDEQYF. DNA for the CDR3: TGTGCCAGCAGCCTAGACTCCTCGGGTGACGAGCAGTACTTC.

The rearrangement links TRBV20-1 to TRBJ2-4, with a tentative D call TRBD2 (6 bases). The V gene's germline CDR1 is DFQATT and CDR2 SNEGSKA (reference sequence). The V gene lost 4 bases and the J gene lost 0 bases, with 19 bases spanning the gap. This CDR3 is 17 amino acids long. CDR3 sequence: CSANEGGGVIAKNIQYF. The CDR3 bases are TGCAGTGCTAATGAGGGCGGAGGGGTAATAGCCAAAAACATTCAGTACTTC.